This T cell receptor (beta chain) was captured by sequencing in a study of blood T cell repertoires in COVID-19. The table came from immunoSEQ multiplex PCR; TCRdb's copy has only in-frame clones and leaves some out. The sample lists 380,000 or so clones, approximately 88% occurring once. J gave up 6 bases and V 0 bases, and 5 bases lay outside the gene matches. The CDR3 loop spans 15 amino acids. Germline V gene data show CDR1 as LNHNV and CDR2 as YYDKDF (reference sequence). The sample was PBMCs or T cells enriched from blood (not recorded which). The TCR comes from a woman between 25 and 40 years old with acute COVID-19. The V gene is TRBV15, the J gene TRBJ1-1; 9 positions match TRBD1. The CDR3 nucleotides are TGTGCCACCAGCAGAGATTTGGGACAGGGATCTGAAGCTTTCTTT. This translates into CATSRDLGQGSEAFF.